The 15 T cell receptor beta chains reported below all come from one sample, sequenced in a study of T cell clonotyping in hematopoietic cell transplantation. The assay was immunoSEQ multiplex PCR, and TCRdb's table has in-frame clones only and misses some. Of approximately 6,900 clones in the sample, 89% were seen once. Sequences were derived from PBMCs, sampled 30 days after allogeneic stem cell transplant. These TCRs come from a female patient aged 50 to 65 who had an allogeneic stem cell transplant from an unrelated donor, so the T cells may come from the graft donor. Some clones in this sample may be carry-over from other donors' samples.

The rearrangement uses TRBV29-1 and TRBJ2-5; 10 bases align to TRBD1. This CDR3 is built from 15 residues. The V segment lost 4 bases and the J segment 4 bases; nucleotides outside the gene matches: 9. Per the germline V gene, CDR1 is SQVTM and CDR2 is ANQGSEA. CDR3: CSVGPGQGMGETQYF. The DNA of the CDR3 is TGCAGCGTTGGTCCGGGACAGGGGATGGGAGAGACCCAGTACTTC.

This chain uses TRBV19 with TRBJ2-4, with a weak D call TRBD1 (5 bases). The germline V gene has CDR1 LNHDA and CDR2 SQIVND (reference sequence). The ends were cut back, 1 base at V and 8 bases at J, with 12 bases in the middle. There are 14 residues in the CDR3. CDR3 bases: TGTGCCAGTAGTATAGCCGGGCAGGGATACATTCAGTACTTC. Protein sequence: CASSIAGQGYIQYF.

The J gene is TRBJ2-7, the V gene TRBV7-9; maybe TRBD1 (6 bases). Trimming removed 1 base from V and 6 bases from J, with 7 bases in between. The CDR3 is 12 residues long. Germline V gene data show CDR1 as SEHNR and CDR2 as FQNEAQ (reference sequence). CDR3 amino acids: CASSLGGLEQYF. The CDR3 DNA reads TGTGCCAGCAGCTTAGGGGGGCTCGAGCAGTACTTC.

This chain connects TRBV7-6 to TRBJ2-1; 7 nucleotides match TRBD1. CDR3 length: 17 residues. Germline CDR1 is SGHVS and CDR2 is FNYEAQ. Trimming removed 5 bases from V and 5 bases from J; junction bases left unmatched: 15. CDR3 sequence reads: CASSPQGEGATNNEQFF. The CDR3 nucleotides are TGTGCCAGCAGCCCTCAGGGCGAGGGGGCCACCAACAATGAGCAGTTCTTC.

This sequence joins TRBV5-1 and TRBJ2-5; D is perhaps TRBD1 (6 bases). V was clipped by 1 base and J by 4 bases, with 8 bases between them. CDR3 length equals 13 residues. Germline values: CDR1 SGHRS, CDR2 YFSETQ. The CDR3 DNA is TGCGCCAGCAGCTTGAGGGGGTCAGAGACCCAGTACTTC. It specifies CASSLRGSETQYF. The variable domain in full, completed from reference TRBV5-1 and TRBJ2-5, reads KAGVTQTPRYLIKTRGQQVTLSCSPISGHRSVSWYQQTPGQGLQFLFEYFSETQRNKGNFPGRFSGRQFSNSRSEMNVSTLELGDSALYLCASSLRGSETQYFGPGTRLLVL.

This chain links TRBV30 with TRBJ2-2, with unresolved D. CDR3 length: 13 residues. Germline-derived CDR1 and CDR2 are GTSNPN and SVGIG (reference sequence). V was clipped by 0 bases and J by 4 bases, with 6 bases between them. The CDR3 sequence: CAWSVMSTGELFF. CDR3 sequence (DNA): TGTGCCTGGAGTGTAATGTCCACCGGGGAGCTGTTTTTT.

The sample holds one count of this clone. The CDR3 sequence is CASSQVGAGSYNEQFF. The CDR3 DNA sequence: TGCGCCAGCAGCCAAGTCGGGGCGGGCTCCTACAATGAGCAGTTCTTC. This chain links TRBV4-3 with TRBJ2-1; the D gene could be TRBD1 or TRBD2 (5 bases each). V gave up 1 base and J gave up 0 bases, with 10 bases separating them. The V gene's germline CDR1 is LGHNA and CDR2 YSLEER. The CDR3 has 16 residues.

The rearrangement uses TRBV20-1 and TRBJ2-3; D gene ambiguous. Trimming took off 5 bases at V and 6 bases at J, with 9 bases between the two ends. The CDR3 spans 11 residues. Germline values: CDR1 DFQATT, CDR2 SNEGSKA (reference sequence). CDR3 sequence reads: CSADLRDTQYF. As DNA, the CDR3 is TGCAGTGCTGACCTCCGGGATACGCAGTATTTT.

The J gene is TRBJ2-3, the V gene TRBV13; 12 nucleotides line up with TRBD2. This CDR3 has 16 residues. Germline V gene data show CDR1 as PRHDT and CDR2 as FYEKMQ (reference sequence). V dropped 4 bases and J dropped 2; count of bases not matched to a gene: 4. The DNA of the CDR3 is TGTGCCAGCAGCTCGTCTAGCGGGGGGGCCACAGATACGCAGTATTTT. Its translation is CASSSSSGGATDTQYF.

This chain uses TRBV5-4 with TRBJ1-2; 7 bases are shared with TRBD1. With 7 bases clipped from V and 8 bases from J, the junction kept 17 bases outside the gene matches. This CDR3 contains 15 residues. The V gene's germline CDR1 is SGHNT and CDR2 YYREEE (reference sequence). This chain's CDR3 is CASQGQAGSPWGYTF. CDR3 bases: TGTGCCAGCCAAGGACAGGCAGGAAGCCCATGGGGCTACACCTTC.

The chain carries TRBV29-1 and TRBJ2-4; D is undetermined. The V end was cut by 0 bases, the J end by 6 bases, with 0 bases between. This CDR3 has 10 amino acids. Germline V gene sequence: CDR1 SQVTM, CDR2 ANQGSEA. In nucleotides, the CDR3 is TGCAGCGTTGAAGAAAACATTCAGTACTTC. This translates into CSVEENIQYF.

The gene calls are TRBV9 and TRBJ2-2; D is undetermined. V was trimmed by 0 bases and J by 3 bases, leaving 15 bases between them. Per the germline V gene, CDR1 is SGDLS and CDR2 is YYNGEE. The CDR3 has 17 residues. The CDR3 DNA sequence: TGTGCCAGCAGCGTAGGTCTCTCCCGAGAAGACACCGGGGAGCTGTTTTTT. This encodes CASSVGLSREDTGELFF.

The chain recombines TRBV6-5 with TRBJ2-3; D is unresolved. V dropped 5 bases and J dropped 4 bases, with 4 bases sitting between them. The CDR3 has 11 amino acids. Germline V gene data show CDR1 as MNHEY and CDR2 as SVGAGI. CDR3 protein: CASSQADTQYF. CDR3 DNA sequence: TGTGCCAGCAGTCAGGCAGATACGCAGTATTTT.

The rearrangement links TRBV27 to TRBJ1-2; no clear D. CDR3 length equals 13 residues. V was clipped by 0 bases and J by 7 bases, with 9 bases between them. CDR1 and CDR2 from the germline V gene are MNHEY and SMNVEV (reference sequence). CDR3 bases: TGTGCCAGCAGTTTATCAGGGTTCGGTGGCTACACCTTC. Its translation is CASSLSGFGGYTF.

With respect to this clone: A read error may account for a junction end that differs from germline. The chain joins TRBV2 to TRBJ1-2; a weak D match, TRBD1 (6 bases). Germline CDR1 is SNHLY and CDR2 is FYNNEI. The length of the CDR3 is 12 residues. CDR3 loop: CASGDRTYGYTF. The CDR3 DNA follows: TGTGCCAGCGGTGACAGGACCTATGGCTACACCTTC.